These 10 T cell receptor beta chains were sequenced from one sample in a study of blood T cell repertoires in COVID-19. Generated by immunoSEQ multiplex PCR, the TCRdb table keeps only in-frame clones and is missing some. The sample carries approximately 50,000 clones, 90% recorded once. The sequencing sample was made of peripheral blood. These receptors were collected from a human donor in a cohort sampled during active COVID-19.

This chain links TRBV11-2 with TRBJ1-1; the D gene is possibly TRBD1 (6 bases). V lost 7 bases, J lost 7 bases, and 10 bases lay in between. The CDR3 totals 11 residues. Germline-derived CDR1 and CDR2 are SGHAT and FQNNGV. The CDR3 DNA is TGTGCCAGCACCCAAGGGGGTGAAGCTTTCTTT. Protein product: CASTQGGEAFF.

This chain joins TRBV30 and TRBJ1-1; no reliable D call. CDR1 and CDR2 (germline): GTSNPN, SVGIG (reference sequence). With 0 bases removed from V and 0 bases from J, the gap between germline ends came to 11 bases. This CDR3 region has 15 residues. The CDR3 nucleotides are TGTGCCTGGAGTGTACGGGGTTTCATGAACACTGAAGCTTTCTTT. It encodes CAWSVRGFMNTEAFF.

V and J are TRBV11-2 and TRBJ2-4; D is unclear. The V and J ends lost 1 base and 0 bases respectively, with 4 bases between them. Germline CDR1 and CDR2: SGHAT and FQNNGV. This CDR3 comprises 14 residues. This CDR3 reads CASSLGVAKNIQYF. As DNA, the CDR3 is TGTGCCAGCAGCTTAGGAGTAGCCAAAAACATTCAGTACTTC.

V usage is TRBV2 and J usage is TRBJ2-7, with D tentatively TRBD1 (6 bases). The length of the CDR3 is 13 residues. Per the germline V gene, CDR1 is SNHLY and CDR2 is FYNNEI. With 2 bases removed from V and 5 bases from J, the gap between germline ends came to 10 bases. In DNA, the CDR3 is TGTGCCAGCAGTGAAACCGAGGGGGACGAGCAGTACGTC. Translation: CASSETEGDEQYV.

The rearrangement joins TRBV11-2 to TRBJ2-7; TRBD2 aligns across 10 bases. V was pared by 0 bases and J by 6 bases, with 11 bases of the junction left unmatched. The germline V gene has CDR1 SGHAT and CDR2 FQNNGV. CDR3 length equals 17 residues. The CDR3 is CASSLDYLAGETREQYF. The CDR3, as DNA: TGTGCCAGCAGCTTAGATTATCTAGCGGGAGAGACACGCGAGCAGTACTTC.

The chain joins TRBV4-1 to TRBJ1-2; a possible D gene is TRBD1 (5 bases). Germline-derived CDR1 and CDR2 are MGHRA and YSYEKL. This CDR3 is 14 amino acids long. The V end was cut by 1 base, the J end by 9 bases, with 15 bases between. The CDR3 bases are TGCGCCAGCAGCCAAGTTCGAGGGACTCTGCGCTACACCTTC. This codes for CASSQVRGTLRYTF.

The J gene is TRBJ1-3, the V gene TRBV11-3; TRBD1 matches 9 bases. This CDR3 comprises 14 residues. Germline CDR1 and CDR2: SGHNT and YENEEA. Germline trimming cut 5 bases from V and 8 bases from J; bases unmatched to any gene: 7. The CDR3 loop is CASSIGTGNDTIYF. The CDR3 DNA sequence: TGTGCCAGCAGCATCGGGACAGGGAACGACACCATATATTTT.

This chain joins TRBV6-6 and TRBJ2-5; TRBD1 might be the D (5 bases). CDR1 MNHNY and CDR2 SVGAGI come from the germline V gene (reference sequence). Trimming pared 2 bases from V and 5 bases from J, leaving 12 bases between. The CDR3 has 14 residues. CDR3 sequence reads: CASSYQGSAETQYF. The CDR3 DNA reads TGTGCCAGCAGTTACCAGGGATCCGCGGAGACCCAGTACTTC.

This chain joins TRBV5-6 and TRBJ1-5; D unresolved. The CDR3 is 16 residues long. V was trimmed by 4 bases and J by 2 bases, leaving 16 bases between them. The germline gives CDR1 SGHDT, CDR2 YYEEEE. The CDR3 spells CASSARGSLGNQPQHF. As DNA, the CDR3 is TGTGCCAGCAGCGCTCGGGGAAGCTTGGGCAATCAGCCCCAGCATTTT.

This sequence joins TRBV15 and TRBJ1-1, with 7 bases that match TRBD1. Germline V gene sequence: CDR1 LNHNV, CDR2 YYDKDF (reference sequence). V lost 0 bases and J lost 10; bases outside the gene matches: 11. This CDR3 is built from 15 residues. For the CDR3, the DNA is TGTGCCACCAGCAGAGATCGAGACAGGGTAAACGGAGCTTTCTTT. Residues: CATSRDRDRVNGAFF.